This T cell receptor beta chain is drawn from a study of regulatory T cells in long-lasting Graves disease. Construction of TCR beta libraries relied on iRepertoire HTBI primers and on Arm-PCR targeting CDR3 regions. TCRdb re-derived calls from the multiplex PCR reads in MiXCR, one entry per CDR3 protein. The sample includes about 400,000 distinct CDR3 sequences, 20% of them seen just once. CDR1 is SGHTA and CDR2 is FQGNSA in the germline V gene. Trimming cost V 5 bases and J 6 bases; bases outside gene matches: 13. There are 17 residues in the CDR3. This clonotype was found a few times. Time point given: persistent/refractory GD, antithyroid drugs over 5 years with positive TRAb. Following extraction of RNA from PBMCs, that RNA was used to make the TCR library.

The receptor was isolated from a female donor with Graves disease. The sequences come from peripheral blood mononuclear cells (PBMCs), collected when the disease was refractory, from a patient treated with antithyroid drugs. The V gene is TRBV7-2, the J gene TRBJ2-7; TRBD2 matches at 13 bases. The CDR3 reads CASSKGLAGNRGLEQYF. The CDR3, as DNA: TGTGCCAGCAGCAAGGGACTAGCGGGAAACCGGGGGCTCGAGCAGTACTTC.